This T cell receptor (beta chain) was captured by sequencing in a study of molecular identifiers for immune sequencing clone quantification. The overall study: Four of five RNA aliquots from around 20,000 or 100,000 naive CD8 T cells were sequenced.

In its sample, this clonotype was seen a few times. It may be a read error: a sequence one base away is much more abundant. The CDR3 is 16 amino acids. Germline-derived CDR1 and CDR2 are DFQATT and SNEGSKA (reference sequence). MiXCR was run by TCRdb on the PCR reads, yielding one entry per CDR3 protein. The sample has roughly 86,000 distinct CDR3 sequences, 15% to 20% seen once; the top ten hold roughly 0.85%. The chain uses TRBV20-1 and TRBJ2-7; D remains unclear. This TCR was recovered from a human donor in good health. Some libraries in this study had Jurkat cell RNA spiked in. What was sequenced was naive CD8+ T cells from blood, with Jurkat cell RNA spiked in. Described subset: FACS-sorted CD8+CD4-CCR7+CD45RA+ naive T cells. As DNA, the CDR3 is TGCAGTGCTAGAGAGGTGAGACTGGAAAGTTCCTGCGAGCAGTACTTC. Residues: CSAREVRLESSCEQYF.